This TCR beta chain derives from a study of cytomegalovirus exposure and HLA in healthy donors. Across the whole study: The 95 to 150 validation repertoires were produced on the same platform as the roughly 720 repertoires of the first cohort. This was reported in a later analysis.

Sequencing used immunoSEQ multiplex PCR; TCRdb keeps in-frame clones, though not all of them. This table holds about 98,000 clones, 87% found once. From the 120-subject validation cohort, which was separate from the roughly 690-subject first cohort, the donors were drawn. General observations from the study: The study put some 150 TCR beta chains on its list as cytomegalovirus-associated.

Turning to this clone: The antigen is undetermined.

The sequence was collected from a man in his late teens or twenties in good health and CMV-seropositive. Sequences were obtained from PBMCs.

CDR3 bases: TGTGCCAGCAGCCCCCGGACTAGCGGGCAATACACAGATACGCAGTATTTT. Its protein is CASSPRTSGQYTDTQYF. The rearrangement joins TRBV7-3 to TRBJ2-3; 11 nucleotides align to TRBD2. The germline V gene has CDR1 SGHTA and CDR2 FQGTGA. V was pared by 5 bases and J by 2 bases, with 9 bases of the junction left unmatched. The CDR3 loop spans 17 amino acids.